Detailed here is one T cell receptor beta chain. What it binds is unknown. Systemic immunosuppression or autoimmune disease history was grounds to exclude patients. The data derive from a study of OX40 agonist ivuxolimab in advanced cancers. Study details: Ivuxolimab, an antibody acting as an agonist of OX40 (CD134), was used to treat patients. Study-level points and caveats: In the 0.1 to 3.0 mg/kg range, CD4+ and CD8+ blood T cells had expanded clonally by week 6.

The protocol was immunoSEQ multiplex PCR, while the TCRdb copy is restricted to in-frame clones and leaves out a portion. Of some 84,000 clones in the sample, 89% were seen once. The CDR3 covers 16 residues. CDR1 is MGHRA, CDR2 YSYEKL, per germline. Trimming shortened V by 1 base and J by 8 bases, and 18 bases separated the two germline ends. The sequence derives from an adult with an advanced solid tumor such as melanoma, head and neck, liver or kidney cancer. Sequencing used CD4+ or CD8+ T cells sorted from blood, obtained in a trial of the OX40 agonist ivuxolimab. This chain joins TRBV4-1 and TRBJ2-1; D remains unclear. CDR3 DNA: TGCGCCAGCAGCCAAGGGACCCCGATTTTCGGCGATGAGCAGTTCTTC. It yields the protein CASSQGTPIFGDEQFF.